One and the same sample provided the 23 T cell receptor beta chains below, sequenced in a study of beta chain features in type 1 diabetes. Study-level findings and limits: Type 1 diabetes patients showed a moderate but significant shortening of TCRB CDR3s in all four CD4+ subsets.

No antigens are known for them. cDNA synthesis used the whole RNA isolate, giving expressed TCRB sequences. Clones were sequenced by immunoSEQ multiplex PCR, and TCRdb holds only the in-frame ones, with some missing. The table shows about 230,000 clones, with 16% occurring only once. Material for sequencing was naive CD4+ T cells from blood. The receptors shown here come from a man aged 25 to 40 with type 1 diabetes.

The DNA for the CDR3 is TGTGCCATCAGTGAGTCCGGGACAGACCATGGCTACACCTTC. Translated, it gives CAISESGTDHGYTF. The chain joins TRBV10-3 to TRBJ1-2, with 7 bases identical to TRBD1. This CDR3 has 14 residues. Germline lookup yields CDR1 ENHRY and CDR2 SYGVKD. V shed 0 bases, J shed 6 bases, and the junction held 4 bases outside the gene matches.

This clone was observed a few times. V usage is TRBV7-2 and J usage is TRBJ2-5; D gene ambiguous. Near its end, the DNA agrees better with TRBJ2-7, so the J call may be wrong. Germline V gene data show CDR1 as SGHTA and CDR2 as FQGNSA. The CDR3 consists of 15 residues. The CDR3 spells CASTFRAPSSYEQYF. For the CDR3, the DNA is TGTGCCAGCACCTTTAGGGCTCCGAGCTCCTACGAGCAGTACTTC.

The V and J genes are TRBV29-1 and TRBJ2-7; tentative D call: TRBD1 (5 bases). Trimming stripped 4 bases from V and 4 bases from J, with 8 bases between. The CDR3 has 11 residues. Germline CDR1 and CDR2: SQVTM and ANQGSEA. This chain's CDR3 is CSVVRDYEQYF. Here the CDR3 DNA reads TGCAGCGTTGTCAGGGATTACGAGCAGTACTTC.

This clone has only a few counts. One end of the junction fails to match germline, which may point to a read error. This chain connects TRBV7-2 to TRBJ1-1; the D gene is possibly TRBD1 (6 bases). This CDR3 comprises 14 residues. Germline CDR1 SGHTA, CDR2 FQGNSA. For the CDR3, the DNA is TGTGCCAGCACCTTAGGGCCAGGACAGACTGAAGCTTTCTTT. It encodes CASTLGPGQTEAFF.

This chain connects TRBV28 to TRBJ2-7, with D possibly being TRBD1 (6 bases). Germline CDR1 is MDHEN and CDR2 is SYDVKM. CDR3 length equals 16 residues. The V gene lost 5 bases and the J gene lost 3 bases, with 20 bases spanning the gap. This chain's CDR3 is CASSLLSTGEGYEQYF. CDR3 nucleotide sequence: TGTGCCAGCAGTCTACTATCGACAGGAGAGGGCTACGAGCAGTACTTC.

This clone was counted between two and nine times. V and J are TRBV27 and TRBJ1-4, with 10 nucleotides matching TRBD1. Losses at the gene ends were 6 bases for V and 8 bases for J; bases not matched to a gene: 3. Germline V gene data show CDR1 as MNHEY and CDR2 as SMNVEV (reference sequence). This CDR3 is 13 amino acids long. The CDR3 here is CASRDRGREKLFF. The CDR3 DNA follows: TGTGCCAGCAGGGACAGGGGGAGAGAAAAACTGTTTTTT.

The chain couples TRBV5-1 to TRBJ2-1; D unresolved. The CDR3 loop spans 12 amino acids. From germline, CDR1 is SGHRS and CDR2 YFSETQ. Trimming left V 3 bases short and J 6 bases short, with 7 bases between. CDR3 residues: CASSSESNEQFF. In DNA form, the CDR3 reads TGCGCCAGCAGCTCCGAGAGCAATGAGCAGTTCTTC.

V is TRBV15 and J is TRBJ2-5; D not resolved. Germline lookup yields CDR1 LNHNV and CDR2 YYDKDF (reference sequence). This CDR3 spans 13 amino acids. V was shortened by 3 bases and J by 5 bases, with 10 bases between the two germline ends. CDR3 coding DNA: TGTGCCACCAGCAGTAGAGATGCGGAGACCCAGTACTTC. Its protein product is CATSSRDAETQYF.

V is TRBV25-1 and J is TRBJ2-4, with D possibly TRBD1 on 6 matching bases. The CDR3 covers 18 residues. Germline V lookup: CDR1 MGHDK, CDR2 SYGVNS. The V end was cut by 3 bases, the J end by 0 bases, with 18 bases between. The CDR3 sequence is CASSEFRTDLLAKNIQYF. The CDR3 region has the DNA TGTGCCAGCAGTGAGTTTCGGACAGATCTACTAGCCAAAAACATTCAGTACTTC.

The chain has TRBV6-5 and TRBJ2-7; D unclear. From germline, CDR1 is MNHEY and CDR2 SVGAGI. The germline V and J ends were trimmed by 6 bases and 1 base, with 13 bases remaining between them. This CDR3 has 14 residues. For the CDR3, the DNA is TGTGCCAGCAGACTTCGACACGGTTCCTACGAGCAGTACTTC. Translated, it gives CASRLRHGSYEQYF.

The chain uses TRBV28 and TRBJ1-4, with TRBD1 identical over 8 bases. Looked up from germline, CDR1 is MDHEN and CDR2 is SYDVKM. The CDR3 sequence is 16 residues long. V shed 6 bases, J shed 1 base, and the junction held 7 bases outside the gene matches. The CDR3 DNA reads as TGTGCCAGCAGAGAGACAGGGGAAGTAACTAATGAAAAACTGTTTTTT. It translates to CASRETGEVTNEKLFF.

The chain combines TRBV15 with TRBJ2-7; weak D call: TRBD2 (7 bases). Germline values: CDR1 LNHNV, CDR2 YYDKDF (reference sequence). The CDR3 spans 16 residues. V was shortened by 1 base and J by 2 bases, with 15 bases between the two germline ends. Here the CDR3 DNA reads TGTGCCACCAGCAGAGGCACCAGGGGAGGGCCCTACGAGCAGTACTTC. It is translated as CATSRGTRGGPYEQYF.

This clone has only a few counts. Here the CDR3 DNA reads TGCAGCGTCCGCCGGACTAGCGGGAGTTGGGAGACCCAGTACTTC. This codes for CSVRRTSGSWETQYF. J is TRBJ2-5 and V is TRBV29-1; 13 nucleotides match TRBD2. V gave up 6 bases and J gave up 5 bases; unmatched junction bases: 9. CDR1 is SQVTM, CDR2 ANQGSEA, per germline. This CDR3 has 15 amino acids.

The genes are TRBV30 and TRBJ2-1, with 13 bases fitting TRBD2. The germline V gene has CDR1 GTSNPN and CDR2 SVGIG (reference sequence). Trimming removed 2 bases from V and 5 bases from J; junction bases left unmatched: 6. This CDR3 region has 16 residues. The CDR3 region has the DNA TGTGCCTGGAGTCCTCCGGGACTAGCGGGAAACAATGAGCAGTTCTTC. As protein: CAWSPPGLAGNNEQFF.

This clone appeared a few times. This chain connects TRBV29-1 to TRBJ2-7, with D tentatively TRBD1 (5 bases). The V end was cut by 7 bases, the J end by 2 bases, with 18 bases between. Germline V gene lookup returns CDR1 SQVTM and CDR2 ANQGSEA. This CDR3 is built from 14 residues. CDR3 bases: TGCAGCGCTCGCCTGGGGCAGACACCCTACGAGCAGTACTTC. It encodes CSARLGQTPYEQYF.

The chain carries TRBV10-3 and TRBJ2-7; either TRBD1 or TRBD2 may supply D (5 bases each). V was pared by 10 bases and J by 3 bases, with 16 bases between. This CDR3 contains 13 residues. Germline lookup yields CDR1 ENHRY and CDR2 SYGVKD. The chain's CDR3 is CATRDGADYEQYF. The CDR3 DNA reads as TGTGCCACCCGGGACGGCGCCGACTACGAGCAGTACTTC.

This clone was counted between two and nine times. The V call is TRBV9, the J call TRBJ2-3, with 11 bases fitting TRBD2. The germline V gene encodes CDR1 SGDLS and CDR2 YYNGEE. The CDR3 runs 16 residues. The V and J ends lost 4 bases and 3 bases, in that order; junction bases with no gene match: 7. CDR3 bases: TGTGCCAGCAGCTCACGACTAGCGGGATTGACAGATACGCAGTATTTT. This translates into CASSSRLAGLTDTQYF.

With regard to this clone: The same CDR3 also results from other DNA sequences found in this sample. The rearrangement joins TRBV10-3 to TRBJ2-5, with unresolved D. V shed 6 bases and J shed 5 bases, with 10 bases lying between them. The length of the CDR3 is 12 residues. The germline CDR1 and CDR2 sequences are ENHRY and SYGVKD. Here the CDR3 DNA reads TGTGCCATCAGCGAGAGTGTGGAGACCCAGTACTTC. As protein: CAISESVETQYF.

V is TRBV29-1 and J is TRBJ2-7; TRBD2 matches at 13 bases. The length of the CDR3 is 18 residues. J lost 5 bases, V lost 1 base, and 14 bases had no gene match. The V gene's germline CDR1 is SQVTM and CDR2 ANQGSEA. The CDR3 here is CSVEAAAVTSGRYDEQYF. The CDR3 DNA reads TGCAGCGTTGAAGCGGCGGCAGTGACTAGCGGGAGGTATGACGAGCAGTACTTC.

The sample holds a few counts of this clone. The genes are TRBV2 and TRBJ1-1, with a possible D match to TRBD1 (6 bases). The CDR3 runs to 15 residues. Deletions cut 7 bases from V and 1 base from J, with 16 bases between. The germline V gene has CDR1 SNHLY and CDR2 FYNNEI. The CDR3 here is CASMEKEQGNTEAFF. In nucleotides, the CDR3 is TGTGCCAGCATGGAAAAAGAACAGGGGAACACTGAAGCTTTCTTT. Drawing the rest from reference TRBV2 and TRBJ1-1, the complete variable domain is EPEVTQTPSHQVTQMGQEVILRCVPISNHLYFYWYRQILGQKVEFLVSFYNNEISEKSEIFDDQFSVERPDGSNFTLKIRSTKLEDSAMYFCASMEKEQGNTEAFFGQGTRLTVV.

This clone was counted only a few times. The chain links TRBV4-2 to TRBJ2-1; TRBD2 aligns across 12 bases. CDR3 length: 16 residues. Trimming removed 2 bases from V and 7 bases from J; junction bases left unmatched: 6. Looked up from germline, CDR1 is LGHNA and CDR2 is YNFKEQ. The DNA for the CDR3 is TGTGCCAGCAGCCAACTACTAGCGGGAGGTCTGAATGAGCAGTTCTTC. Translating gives CASSQLLAGGLNEQFF.

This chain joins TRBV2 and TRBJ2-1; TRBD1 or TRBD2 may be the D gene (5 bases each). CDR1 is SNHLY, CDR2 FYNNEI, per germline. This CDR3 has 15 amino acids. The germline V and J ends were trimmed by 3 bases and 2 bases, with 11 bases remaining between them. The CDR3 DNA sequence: TGTGCCAGCAGTGAGAGAACGGGGCCCTACAATGAGCAGTTCTTC. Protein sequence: CASSERTGPYNEQFF.

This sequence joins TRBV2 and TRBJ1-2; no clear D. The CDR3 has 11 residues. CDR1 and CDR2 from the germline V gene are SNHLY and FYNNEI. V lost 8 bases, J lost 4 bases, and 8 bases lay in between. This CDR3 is CASHDGYGYTF. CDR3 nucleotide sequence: TGTGCCAGCCATGACGGCTATGGCTACACCTTC.